This TCR beta chain was captured in a study of cytomegalovirus exposure and HLA in healthy donors. Across the study: Roughly 180 million T cells yielded some 100 million unique TCR beta sequences, as an earlier analysis found.

Healthy people donating bone marrow made up the donors. General observations from the study: Fewer N-insertions than the approximately 680-donor mean were reportedly shown by an Asian-associated ancestry cluster in a later analysis.

PCR involved 60 Vbeta and 13 Jbeta primers. The protocol was immunoSEQ multiplex PCR, while the TCRdb copy is restricted to in-frame clones and leaves out a portion. The data hold fewer than 150,000 clones, with 70% to 80% observed a single time. This clone was found once. Its antigen remains unidentified. The source of this sequence is a man aged 30 to 45 in good health and CMV-seronegative. Sequencing was performed on PBMCs.

The CDR3, as DNA: TGTGCCAGCAGTTTAAGCCGCAGGGGGCATGGCTACACCTTC. Translating gives CASSLSRRGHGYTF. The chain combines TRBV28 with TRBJ1-2; TRBD1 agrees at 8 bases. Germline V CDR1 and CDR2: MDHEN, SYDVKM. The ends lost 2 bases at V and 6 bases at J; junction bases unmatched: 5. The CDR3 runs 14 residues.